One and the same sample provided the 13 T cell receptor beta chains below, sequenced in a study of PD-L1 blockade in urothelial cancer. Profiled with immunoSEQ multiplex PCR; TCRdb holds only in-frame clones, not every one. The sample yields more than 45,000 clones, around 85% seen once. Specimen: PBMCs, collected around atezolizumab (anti-PD-L1) treatment. All receptors come from a man in his sixties with urothelial cancer.

The CDR3 is CASGKQDYGYTF. The CDR3, as DNA: TGTGCCAGCGGAAAGCAGGACTATGGCTACACCTTC. The genes are TRBV6-6 and TRBJ1-2; D is uncertain. Trimming stripped 8 bases from V and 3 bases from J, with 10 bases between. Germline CDR1 and CDR2: MNHNY and SVGAGI (reference sequence). The CDR3 runs 12 residues.

The gene calls are TRBV5-1 and TRBJ2-1; D possibly corresponds to TRBD1 (6 bases). V gave up 0 bases and J gave up 6 bases, with 7 bases separating them. CDR3 length: 13 amino acids. Germline CDR1 SGHRS, CDR2 YFSETQ. The CDR3 region is CASSLGTVNEQFF. The CDR3 bases are TGCGCCAGCAGCTTGGGGACAGTCAATGAGCAGTTCTTC.

This chain joins TRBV5-1 and TRBJ1-2; 9 nucleotides line up with TRBD1. With 4 bases clipped from V and 5 bases from J, the junction kept 9 bases outside the gene matches. This CDR3 has 15 residues. CDR1 and CDR2 from the germline V gene are SGHRS and YFSETQ. The CDR3 sequence is CASSPPGTGPYGYTF. For the CDR3, the DNA is TGCGCCAGCAGCCCTCCCGGGACAGGGCCATATGGCTACACCTTC. Variable domain in full (rest from reference TRBV5-1 and TRBJ1-2): KAGVTQTPRYLIKTRGQQVTLSCSPISGHRSVSWYQQTPGQGLQFLFEYFSETQRNKGNFPGRFSGRQFSNSRSEMNVSTLELGDSALYLCASSPPGTGPYGYTFGSGTRLTVV.

The V and J genes are TRBV5-4 and TRBJ1-2; D is perhaps TRBD1 (5 bases). This CDR3 has 13 residues. Germline CDR1 reads SGHNT; CDR2 reads YYREEE (reference sequence). Trimming stripped 4 bases from V and 2 bases from J, with 9 bases between. The CDR3: CASSTGANYGYTF. The CDR3 coding sequence is TGTGCCAGCAGCACAGGTGCCAACTATGGCTACACCTTC.

The chain has TRBV5-1 and TRBJ1-6, with 11 bases identical to TRBD1. The CDR3 is 14 amino acids. Germline V gene data show CDR1 as SGHRS and CDR2 as YFSETQ. Trimming cost V 5 bases and J 15 bases; bases outside gene matches: 10. CDR3 sequence: CASSSGTGGGSLHF. The CDR3 DNA sequence: TGCGCCAGCAGTTCCGGGACAGGGGGAGGGAGCCTCCACTTT.

V and J are TRBV19 and TRBJ2-3; a possible D gene is TRBD1 (5 bases). Germline V gene lookup returns CDR1 LNHDA and CDR2 SQIVND (reference sequence). V gave up 5 bases and J gave up 2 bases, with 11 bases separating them. This CDR3 region has 14 residues. The CDR3 bases are TGTGCCAGTAGTTTGGACACCTTCACAGATACGCAGTATTTT. It yields the protein CASSLDTFTDTQYF.

J is TRBJ1-1 and V is TRBV4-3; 7 bases match TRBD1. Germline V gene sequence: CDR1 LGHNA, CDR2 YSLEER. The CDR3 length is 16 residues. V dropped 3 bases and J dropped 2; count of bases not matched to a gene: 9. CDR3 bases: TGCGCCAGCAGCCAGGGAACGACAGGGTCCAACACTGAAGCTTTCTTT. Its protein is CASSQGTTGSNTEAFF.

The CDR3 sequence: CASRSPGGSGNTIYF. The CDR3 coding sequence is TGTGCCAGCAGGTCCCCCGGGGGGTCCGGAAACACCATATATTTT. The chain uses TRBV28 and TRBJ1-3; D might be TRBD1 (5 bases). The V gene lost 6 bases and the J gene lost 4 bases, with 16 bases spanning the gap. Germline-derived CDR1 and CDR2 are MDHEN and SYDVKM. This CDR3 contains 15 residues.

This clone was picked up one time. The chain carries TRBV28 and TRBJ2-7; 9 nucleotides line up with TRBD1. Germline CDR1 MDHEN, CDR2 SYDVKM. The CDR3 loop spans 15 amino acids. V lost 6 bases, J lost 0 bases, and 6 bases stayed unmatched. The CDR3 is CASRKGTGSSYEQYF. CDR3 coding DNA: TGTGCCAGCAGGAAGGGGACAGGGAGCTCCTACGAGCAGTACTTC.

This chain uses TRBV4-3 with TRBJ2-1; TRBD2 aligns across 9 bases. The CDR3 is 19 amino acids. The trim removed 4 bases at V and 3 bases at J, leaving 16 bases unmatched. The germline V gene has CDR1 LGHNA and CDR2 YSLEER. CDR3 protein: CASSPLTSGPDLGYNEQFF. The DNA for the CDR3 is TGCGCCAGCAGCCCCTTGACTAGCGGACCTGATTTAGGCTACAATGAGCAGTTCTTC.

This sequence joins TRBV5-1 and TRBJ1-2; D call uncertain. V shed 4 bases and J shed 4 bases, with 11 bases lying between them. Germline CDR1 is SGHRS and CDR2 is YFSETQ. The CDR3 runs to 13 residues. The CDR3 region is CASSLISGYGYTF. The CDR3 DNA sequence: TGCGCCAGCAGCCTGATCTCCGGCTATGGCTACACCTTC.

The chain uses TRBV9 and TRBJ2-1, with TRBD1 matching 7 bases. CDR1 and CDR2 (germline): SGDLS, YYNGEE. Germline trimming cut 0 bases from V and 2 bases from J; bases unmatched to any gene: 2. The length of the CDR3 is 15 residues. DNA of the CDR3: TGTGCCAGCAGCGTAGAGGGACAGACCTACAATGAGCAGTTCTTC. Amino acid sequence: CASSVEGQTYNEQFF.

V gene TRBV5-1 combines with J gene TRBJ1-1; TRBD1 matches 7 bases. Germline V gene data show CDR1 as SGHRS and CDR2 as YFSETQ. The junction had 0 bases not matched to a gene; V was cut back by 0 bases and J by 1 base. This CDR3 comprises 14 residues. The CDR3 sequence is CASSLDRGNTEAFF. The CDR3 bases are TGCGCCAGCAGCTTGGACAGGGGGAACACTGAAGCTTTCTTT.